The 13 T cell receptor beta chains given below trace back to one sample, sequenced in a study of Ad26.COV2.S vaccination and SARS-CoV-2 variants. Treatment in this sample: 15 to 20 received Ad26.COV2.S at low or high dose, single or two shots; 5 received placebo; per-sample allocation not given. Samples were taken on day 63 after the first vaccine or placebo injection. Clones were read by immunoSEQ multiplex PCR, and TCRdb kept only the in-frame ones, dropping some. Among 300,000 to 350,000 clones listed, approximately 86% were seen once. This specimen consisted of peripheral blood, obtained in a trial of Ad26.COV2.S vaccine versus placebo. These receptors all stem from a person aged 18-60 years who received the Ad26.COV2.S COVID-19 vaccine or a placebo.

V usage is TRBV9 and J usage is TRBJ2-3, with TRBD1 as a possible D gene (6 bases). From germline, CDR1 is SGDLS and CDR2 YYNGEE. The CDR3 length is 16 residues. Between the trimmed V and J ends, which lost 4 bases and 2 bases, there was a span of 17 bases. As DNA, the CDR3 is TGTGCCAGCAGCCCCCGGGGACATGGGTCCACAGATACGCAGTATTTT. Translation gives CASSPRGHGSTDTQYF.

V and J are TRBV9 and TRBJ1-6; no clear D. This CDR3 is built from 14 residues. V was trimmed by 1 base and J by 7 bases, leaving 9 bases between them. Germline-derived CDR1 and CDR2 are SGDLS and YYNGEE. The CDR3 protein is CASSVKANNSPLHF. The CDR3 region has the DNA TGTGCCAGCAGCGTAAAGGCCAACAATTCACCCCTCCACTTT.

In this sample, this clone turned up a few times. The rearrangement links TRBV28 to TRBJ1-1; possibly TRBD1 for D (6 bases). Looked up from germline, CDR1 is MDHEN and CDR2 is SYDVKM. V was cut by 3 bases and J by 4 bases, with 9 bases left in between. CDR3 length equals 13 residues. The CDR3 sequence: CASSFRGGTEAFF. The CDR3, as DNA: TGTGCCAGCAGTTTCAGGGGAGGCACTGAAGCTTTCTTT.

The genes are TRBV27 and TRBJ2-7; D is uncertain. Between the trimmed V and J ends, which lost 1 base and 5 bases, there was a span of 9 bases. This CDR3 is built from 13 residues. Germline V lookup: CDR1 MNHEY, CDR2 SMNVEV (reference sequence). CDR3 protein: CASSLLGFNEQYF. The CDR3 DNA follows: TGTGCCAGCAGTTTATTAGGGTTCAACGAGCAGTACTTC.

The table lists this clone with a few counts. The chain recombines TRBV5-4 with TRBJ1-2; D possibly corresponds to TRBD1 (5 bases). This CDR3 is 18 amino acids long. The V and J ends lost 2 bases and 7 bases respectively, with 27 bases between them. Germline loops: CDR1 SGHNT, CDR2 YYREEE (reference sequence). CDR3 sequence reads: CASSFGLSMGTPRGGYTF. CDR3 coding DNA: TGTGCCAGCAGCTTTGGCCTCAGTATGGGGACCCCAAGAGGTGGCTACACCTTC.

The genes are TRBV5-4 and TRBJ2-5; no reliable D call. The CDR3 consists of 14 residues. Germline CDR1 and CDR2: SGHNT and YYREEE (reference sequence). Trimming removed 0 bases at V and 9 bases at J, with 15 bases between. This CDR3 is CASSLEGGVRAQYF. The CDR3 DNA follows: TGTGCCAGCAGCTTGGAGGGCGGCGTTAGGGCCCAGTACTTC.

For the CDR3, the DNA is TGTGCCATCAGTGAGTCCGGACAGGGGAGGGTCACAGATACGCAGTATTTT. Translation gives CAISESGQGRVTDTQYF. The J gene is TRBJ2-3, the V gene TRBV10-3, with 9 bases lining up with TRBD1. There are 17 residues in the CDR3. Germline V gene lookup returns CDR1 ENHRY and CDR2 SYGVKD. The V segment lost 0 bases and the J segment 2 bases; nucleotides outside the gene matches: 6.

This clone was seen more than once but under ten times. The chain links TRBV3-1 (or the pseudogene TRBV3-2) to TRBJ1-4; D gene unclear. Germline V lookup: CDR1 LGHDT, CDR2 YNNKEL (reference sequence). V gave up 4 bases and J gave up 2 bases, with 8 bases separating them. The CDR3 has 14 residues. The CDR3 nucleotides read TGTGCCAGCAGCCTACTGGACACTAATGAAAAACTGTTTTTT. Translated, it gives CASSLLDTNEKLFF.

The chain uses TRBV10-3 and TRBJ2-7, with a tentative D call TRBD1 (6 bases). This CDR3 is built from 14 residues. Trimming left V 7 bases short and J 2 bases short, with 15 bases between. CDR1 and CDR2 (germline): ENHRY, SYGVKD. For the CDR3, the DNA is TGTGCCATCATGAATCTTCAGGGGACCTACGAGCAGTACTTC. Protein sequence: CAIMNLQGTYEQYF.

The gene calls are TRBV15 and TRBJ2-5; D tentatively fits TRBD1 or TRBD2 (5 bases each). With 6 bases removed from V and 3 bases from J, the gap between germline ends came to 14 bases. The CDR3 contains 14 residues. The V gene's germline CDR1 is LNHNV and CDR2 YYDKDF (reference sequence). The CDR3 DNA follows: TGTGCCACCAGAGGGACCGGAGGAGAAGAGACCCAGTACTTC. It specifies CATRGTGGEETQYF.

This clone was seen only once. The chain uses TRBV19 and TRBJ1-5; D is possibly TRBD1 (6 bases). Trimming took off 2 bases at V and 2 bases at J, with 16 bases between the two ends. CDR3 length: 17 residues. Germline V gene data show CDR1 as LNHDA and CDR2 as SQIVND (reference sequence). The CDR3 DNA is TGTGCCAGTAGTATATTTGGAGGGGGACGCGGCAATCAGCCCCAGCATTTT. Translated: CASSIFGGGRGNQPQHF.

The chain is built from TRBV6-5 and TRBJ1-6; maybe TRBD1 (5 bases). The V end was cut by 3 bases, the J end by 10 bases, with 16 bases between. This CDR3 has 15 residues. Germline CDR1 and CDR2: MNHEY and SVGAGI. The CDR3 spells CASSYNRDPGSPLHF. In DNA, the CDR3 is TGTGCCAGCAGTTATAACCGGGACCCGGGATCACCCCTCCACTTT.

The chain uses TRBV5-6 and TRBJ2-3, with D unclear. The CDR3 covers 12 residues. Trimming took off 4 bases at V and 0 bases at J, with 3 bases between the two ends. Germline V lookup: CDR1 SGHDT, CDR2 YYEEEE. Here the CDR3 DNA reads TGTGCCAGCAGCGCTAGCACAGATACGCAGTATTTT. Translated, it gives CASSASTDTQYF.